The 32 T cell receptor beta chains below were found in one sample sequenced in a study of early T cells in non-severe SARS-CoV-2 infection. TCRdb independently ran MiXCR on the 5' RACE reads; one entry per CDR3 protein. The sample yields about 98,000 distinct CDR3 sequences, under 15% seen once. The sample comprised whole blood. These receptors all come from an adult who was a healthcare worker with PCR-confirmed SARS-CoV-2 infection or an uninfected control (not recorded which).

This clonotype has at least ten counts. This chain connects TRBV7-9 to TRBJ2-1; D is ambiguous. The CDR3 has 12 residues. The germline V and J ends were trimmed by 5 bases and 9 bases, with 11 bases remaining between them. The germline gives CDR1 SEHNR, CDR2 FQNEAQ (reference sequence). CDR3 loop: CASSLEDVEQFF. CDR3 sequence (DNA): TGTGCCAGCAGCCTCGAGGACGTTGAGCAGTTCTTC.

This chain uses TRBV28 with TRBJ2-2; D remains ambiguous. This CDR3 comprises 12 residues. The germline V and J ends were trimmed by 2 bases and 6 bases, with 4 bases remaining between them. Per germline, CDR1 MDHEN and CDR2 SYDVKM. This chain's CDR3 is CASSLRAGELFF. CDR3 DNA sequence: TGTGCCAGCAGTTTAAGGGCCGGGGAGCTGTTTTTT.

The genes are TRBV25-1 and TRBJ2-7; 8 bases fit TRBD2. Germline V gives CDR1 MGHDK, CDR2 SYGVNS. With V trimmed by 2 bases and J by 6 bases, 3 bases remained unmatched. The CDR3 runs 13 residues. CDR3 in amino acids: CASSEAGGSEQYF. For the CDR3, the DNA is TGTGCCAGCAGTGAAGCGGGAGGTTCCGAGCAGTACTTC.

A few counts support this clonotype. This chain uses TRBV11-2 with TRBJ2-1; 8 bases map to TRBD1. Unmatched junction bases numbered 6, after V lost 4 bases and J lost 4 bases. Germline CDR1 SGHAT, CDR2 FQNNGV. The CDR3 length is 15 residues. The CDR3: CASSSSGTGYNEQFF. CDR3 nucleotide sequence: TGTGCCAGCAGCTCCTCCGGGACAGGTTACAATGAGCAGTTCTTC.

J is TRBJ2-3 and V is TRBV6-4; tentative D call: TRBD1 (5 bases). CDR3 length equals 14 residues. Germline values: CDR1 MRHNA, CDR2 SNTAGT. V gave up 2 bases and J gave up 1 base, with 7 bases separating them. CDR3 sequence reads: CASSDGAGTDTQYF. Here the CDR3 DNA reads TGTGCCAGCAGTGACGGGGCAGGCACAGATACGCAGTATTTT.

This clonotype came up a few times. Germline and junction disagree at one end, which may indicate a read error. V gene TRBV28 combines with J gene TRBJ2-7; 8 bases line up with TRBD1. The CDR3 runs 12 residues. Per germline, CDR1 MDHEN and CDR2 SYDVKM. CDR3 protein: CASSRRTGSWLF. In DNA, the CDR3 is TGTGCCAGCAGTCGAAGGACAGGGTCGTGGCTCTTC.

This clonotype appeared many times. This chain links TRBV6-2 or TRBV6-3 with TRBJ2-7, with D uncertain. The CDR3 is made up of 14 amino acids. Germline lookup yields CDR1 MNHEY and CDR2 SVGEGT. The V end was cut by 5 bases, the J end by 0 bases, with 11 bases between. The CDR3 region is CASSRDGVSYEQYF. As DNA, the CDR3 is TGTGCCAGCAGTAGAGATGGGGTCTCCTACGAGCAGTACTTC.

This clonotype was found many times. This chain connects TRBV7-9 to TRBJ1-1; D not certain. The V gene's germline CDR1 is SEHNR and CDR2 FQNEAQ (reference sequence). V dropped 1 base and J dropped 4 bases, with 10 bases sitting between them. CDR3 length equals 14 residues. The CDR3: CASSLVAAVTEAFF. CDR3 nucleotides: TGTGCCAGCAGCTTAGTGGCAGCTGTCACTGAAGCTTTCTTT.

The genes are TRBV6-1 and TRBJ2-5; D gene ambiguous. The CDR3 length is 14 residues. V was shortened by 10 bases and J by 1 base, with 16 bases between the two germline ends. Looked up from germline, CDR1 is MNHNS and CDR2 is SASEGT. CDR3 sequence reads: CATLGGSAQETQYF. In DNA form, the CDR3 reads TGTGCCACCCTTGGTGGGTCGGCCCAAGAGACCCAGTACTTC.

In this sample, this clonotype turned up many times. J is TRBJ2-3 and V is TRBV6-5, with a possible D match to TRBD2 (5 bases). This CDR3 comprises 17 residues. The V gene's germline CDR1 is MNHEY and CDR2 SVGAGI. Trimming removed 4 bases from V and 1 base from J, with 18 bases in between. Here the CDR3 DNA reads TGTGCCAGCAGTTCCCGTAGTAGGAGGCGGGGCACAGATACGCAGTATTTT. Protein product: CASSSRSRRRGTDTQYF.

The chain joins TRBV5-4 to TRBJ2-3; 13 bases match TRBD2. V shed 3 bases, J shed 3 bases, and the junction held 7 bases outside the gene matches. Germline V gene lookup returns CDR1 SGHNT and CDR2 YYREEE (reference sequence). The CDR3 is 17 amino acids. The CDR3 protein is CASSSPGLAGQTDTQYF. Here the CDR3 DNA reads TGTGCCAGCAGCTCCCCGGGACTAGCGGGACAGACAGATACGCAGTATTTT.

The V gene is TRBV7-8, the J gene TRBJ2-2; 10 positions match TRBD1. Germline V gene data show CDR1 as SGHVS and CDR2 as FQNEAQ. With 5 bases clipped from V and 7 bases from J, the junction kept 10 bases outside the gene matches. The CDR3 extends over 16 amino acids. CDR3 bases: TGTGCCAGCAGCCCCGGGGGGACAGGGGTTGTCGGGGAGCTGTTTTTT. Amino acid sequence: CASSPGGTGVVGELFF. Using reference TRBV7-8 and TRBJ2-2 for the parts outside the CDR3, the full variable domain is GAGVSQSPRYKVAKRGQDVALRCDPISGHVSLFWYQQALGQGPEFLTYFQNEAQLDKSGLPSDRFFAERPEGSVSTLKIQRTQQEDSAVYLCASSPGGTGVVGELFFGEGSRLTVL.

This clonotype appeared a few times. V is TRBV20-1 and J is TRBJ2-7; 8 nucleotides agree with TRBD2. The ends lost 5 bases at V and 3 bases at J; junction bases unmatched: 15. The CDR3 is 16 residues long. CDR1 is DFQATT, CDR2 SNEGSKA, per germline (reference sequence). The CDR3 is CSAFGAGGATRYEQYF. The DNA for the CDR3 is TGCAGTGCTTTCGGTGCCGGGGGGGCGACCCGCTACGAGCAGTACTTC.

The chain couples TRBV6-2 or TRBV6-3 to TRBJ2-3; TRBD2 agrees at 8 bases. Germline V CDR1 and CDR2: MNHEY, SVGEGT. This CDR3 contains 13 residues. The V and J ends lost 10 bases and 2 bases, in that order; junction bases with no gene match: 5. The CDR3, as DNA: TGTGCCATAGAAGCGGGAGACACAGATACGCAGTATTTT. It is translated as CAIEAGDTDTQYF.

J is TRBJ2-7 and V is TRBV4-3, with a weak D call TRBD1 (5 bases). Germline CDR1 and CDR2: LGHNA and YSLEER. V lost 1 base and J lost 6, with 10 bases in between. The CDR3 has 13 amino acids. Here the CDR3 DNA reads TGCGCCAGCAGCCAAGGTGCAGGGCGCGAGCAGTACTTC. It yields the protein CASSQGAGREQYF.

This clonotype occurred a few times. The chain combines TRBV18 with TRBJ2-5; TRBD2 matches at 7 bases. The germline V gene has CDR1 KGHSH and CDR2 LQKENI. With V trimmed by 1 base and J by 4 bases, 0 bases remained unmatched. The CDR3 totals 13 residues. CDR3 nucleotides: TGTGCCAGCTCACCACTAGCGGGAGAGACCCAGTACTTC. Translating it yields CASSPLAGETQYF.

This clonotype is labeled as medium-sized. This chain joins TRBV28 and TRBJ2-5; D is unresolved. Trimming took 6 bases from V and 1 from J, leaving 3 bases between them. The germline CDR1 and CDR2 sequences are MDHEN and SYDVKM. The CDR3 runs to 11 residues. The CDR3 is CASSLQETQYF. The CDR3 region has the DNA TGTGCCAGCAGCCTCCAAGAGACCCAGTACTTC.

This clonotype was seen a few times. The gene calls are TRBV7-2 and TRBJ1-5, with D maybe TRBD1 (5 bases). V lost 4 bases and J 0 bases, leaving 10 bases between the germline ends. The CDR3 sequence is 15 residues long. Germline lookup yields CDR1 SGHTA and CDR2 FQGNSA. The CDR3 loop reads CASSSQGNSNQPQHF. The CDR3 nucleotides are TGTGCCAGCAGCTCCCAGGGTAATAGCAATCAGCCCCAGCATTTT.

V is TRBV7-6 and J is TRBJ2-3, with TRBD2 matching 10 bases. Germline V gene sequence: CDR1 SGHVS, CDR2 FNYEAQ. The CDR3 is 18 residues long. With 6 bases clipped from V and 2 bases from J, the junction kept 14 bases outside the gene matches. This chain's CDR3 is CASSSSGRVGSITDTQYF. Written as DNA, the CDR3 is TGTGCCAGCAGTTCGAGCGGGAGGGTAGGGTCAATCACAGATACGCAGTATTTT.

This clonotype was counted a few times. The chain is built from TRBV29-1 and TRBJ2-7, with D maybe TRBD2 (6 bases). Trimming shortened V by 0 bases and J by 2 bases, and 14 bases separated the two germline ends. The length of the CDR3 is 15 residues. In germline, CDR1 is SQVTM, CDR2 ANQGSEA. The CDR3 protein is CSVEDDTPGAYEQYF. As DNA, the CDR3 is TGCAGCGTTGAAGATGATACCCCGGGGGCCTACGAGCAGTACTTC.

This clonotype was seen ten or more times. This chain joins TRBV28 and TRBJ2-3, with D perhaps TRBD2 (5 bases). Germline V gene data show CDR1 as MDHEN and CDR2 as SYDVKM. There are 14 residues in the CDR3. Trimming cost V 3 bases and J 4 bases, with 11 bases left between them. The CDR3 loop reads CASSLRLGADTQYF. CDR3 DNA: TGTGCCAGCAGTTTGAGACTCGGGGCAGATACGCAGTATTTT.

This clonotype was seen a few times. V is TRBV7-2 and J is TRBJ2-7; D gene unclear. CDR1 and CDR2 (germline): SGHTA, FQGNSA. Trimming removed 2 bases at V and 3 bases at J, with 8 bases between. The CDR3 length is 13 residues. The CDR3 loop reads CASSLREDYEQYF. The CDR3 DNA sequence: TGTGCCAGCAGCTTAAGGGAAGACTACGAGCAGTACTTC.

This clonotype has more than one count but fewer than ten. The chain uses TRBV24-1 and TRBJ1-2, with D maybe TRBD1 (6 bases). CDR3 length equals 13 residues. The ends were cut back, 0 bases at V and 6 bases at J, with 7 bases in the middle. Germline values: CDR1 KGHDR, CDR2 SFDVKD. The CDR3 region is CATSDLAGDGYTF. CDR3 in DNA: TGTGCCACCAGTGATTTGGCAGGGGATGGCTACACCTTC.

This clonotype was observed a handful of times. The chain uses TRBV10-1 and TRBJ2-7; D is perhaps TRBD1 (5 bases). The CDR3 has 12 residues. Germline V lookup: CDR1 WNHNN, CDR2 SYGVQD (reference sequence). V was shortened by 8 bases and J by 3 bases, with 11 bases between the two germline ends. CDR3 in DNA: TGCGCCAGCGCTGACAGTGTCTACGAGCAGTACTTC. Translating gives CASADSVYEQYF.

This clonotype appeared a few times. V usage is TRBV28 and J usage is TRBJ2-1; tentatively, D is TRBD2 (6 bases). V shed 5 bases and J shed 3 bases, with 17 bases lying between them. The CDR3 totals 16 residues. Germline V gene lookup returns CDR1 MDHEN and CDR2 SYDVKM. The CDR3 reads CASSKRRGGVYNEQFF. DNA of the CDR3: TGTGCCAGCAGTAAACGACGGGGAGGCGTCTACAATGAGCAGTTCTTC.

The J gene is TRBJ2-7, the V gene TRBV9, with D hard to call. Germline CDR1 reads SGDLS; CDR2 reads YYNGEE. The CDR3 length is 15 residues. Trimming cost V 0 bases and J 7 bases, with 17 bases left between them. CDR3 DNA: TGTGCCAGCAGCGTAGGGGCAGGTGCCCCGAAGGAGCAGTACTTC. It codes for CASSVGAGAPKEQYF.

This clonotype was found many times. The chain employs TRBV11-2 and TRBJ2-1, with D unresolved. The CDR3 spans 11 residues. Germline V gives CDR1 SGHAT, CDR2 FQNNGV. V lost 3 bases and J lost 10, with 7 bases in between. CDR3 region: CASSLPVEQFF. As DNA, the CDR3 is TGTGCCAGCAGCTTGCCCGTGGAGCAGTTCTTC.

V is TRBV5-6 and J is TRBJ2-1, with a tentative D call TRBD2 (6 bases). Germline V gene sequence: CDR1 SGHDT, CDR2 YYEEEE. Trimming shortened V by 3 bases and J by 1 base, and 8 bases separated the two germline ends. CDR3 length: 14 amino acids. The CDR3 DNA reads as TGTGCCAGCAGCTGGAGGGCTTCCTACAATGAGCAGTTCTTC. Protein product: CASSWRASYNEQFF.

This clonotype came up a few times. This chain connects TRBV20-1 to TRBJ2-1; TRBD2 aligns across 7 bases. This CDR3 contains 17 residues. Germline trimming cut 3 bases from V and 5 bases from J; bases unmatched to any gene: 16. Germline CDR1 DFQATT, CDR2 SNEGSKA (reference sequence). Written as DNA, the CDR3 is TGCAGTGCTAGGGGGCCCTTGTTGGCTAGCGGAAACAATGAGCAGTTCTTC. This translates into CSARGPLLASGNNEQFF.

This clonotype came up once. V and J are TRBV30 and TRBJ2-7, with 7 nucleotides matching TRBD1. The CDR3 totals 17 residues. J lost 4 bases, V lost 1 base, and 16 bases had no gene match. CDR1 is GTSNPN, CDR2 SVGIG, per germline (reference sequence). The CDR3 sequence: CAWSDPSPGQFTYEQYF. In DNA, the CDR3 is TGTGCCTGGAGTGACCCTTCACCGGGACAGTTCACTTACGAGCAGTACTTC.

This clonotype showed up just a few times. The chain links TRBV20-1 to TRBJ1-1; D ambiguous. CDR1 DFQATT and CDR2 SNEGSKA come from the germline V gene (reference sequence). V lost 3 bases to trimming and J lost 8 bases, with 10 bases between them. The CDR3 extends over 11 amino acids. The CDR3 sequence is CSASLNQEAFF. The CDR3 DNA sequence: TGCAGTGCTAGTCTCAATCAGGAAGCTTTCTTT.

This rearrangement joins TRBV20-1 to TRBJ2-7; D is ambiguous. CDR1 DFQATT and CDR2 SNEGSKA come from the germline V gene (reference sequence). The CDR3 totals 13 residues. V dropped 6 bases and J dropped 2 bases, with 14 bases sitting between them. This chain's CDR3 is CSAGSVLTYEQYF. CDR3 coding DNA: TGCAGTGCCGGAAGCGTACTAACCTACGAGCAGTACTTC.